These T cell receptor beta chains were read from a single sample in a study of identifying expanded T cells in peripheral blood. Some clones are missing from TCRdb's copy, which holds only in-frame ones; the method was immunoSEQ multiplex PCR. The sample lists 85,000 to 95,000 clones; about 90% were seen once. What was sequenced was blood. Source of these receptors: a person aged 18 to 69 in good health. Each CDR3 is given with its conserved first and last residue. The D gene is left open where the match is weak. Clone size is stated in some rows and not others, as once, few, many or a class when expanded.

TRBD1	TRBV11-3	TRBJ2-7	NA	CASSSFCDPGQGLGEQYF	TGTGCCAGCAGCTCCTTTTGTGACCCGGGACAGGGGTTGGGCGAGCAGTACTTC
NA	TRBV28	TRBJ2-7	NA	CASTPVGTPYEQYF	TGTGCCAGCACCCCTGTTGGGACACCCTACGAGCAGTACTTC
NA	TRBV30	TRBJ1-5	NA	CAWSGLPTDNQPQHF	TGTGCCTGGAGTGGTCTCCCGACGGACAATCAGCCCCAGCATTTT
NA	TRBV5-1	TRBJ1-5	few	CAREEGLCYNQPQHF	TGCGCCAGGGAGGAGGGACTTTGCTACAATCAGCCCCAGCATTTT
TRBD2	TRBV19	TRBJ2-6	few	CASSMTSGGATAGANVLTF	TGTGCCAGTAGTATGACTAGCGGGGGGGCGACGGCTGGGGCCAACGTCCTGACTTTC
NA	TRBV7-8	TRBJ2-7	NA	CASSLVGNEQYF	TGTGCCAGCAGCTTAGTGGGTAACGAGCAGTACTTC
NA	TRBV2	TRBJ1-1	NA	CASSEQMGSTEAFF	TGTGCCAGCAGTGAACAGATGGGAAGCACTGAAGCTTTCTTT
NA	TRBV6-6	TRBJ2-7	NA	CASSYGTASYEQYF	TGTGCCAGCAGTTACGGGACTGCATCCTACGAGCAGTACTTC
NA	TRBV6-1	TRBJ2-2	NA	CASGKGQNTGELFF	TGTGCCAGCGGGAAGGGACAGAACACCGGGGAGCTGTTTTTT
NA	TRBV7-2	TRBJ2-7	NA	CASSAGQPYEQYF	TGTGCCAGCAGCGCGGGACAGCCCTACGAGCAGTACTTC
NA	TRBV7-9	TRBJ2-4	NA	CASSPPGWDIQYF	TGTGCCAGCAGCCCGCCTGGGTGGGACATTCAGTACTTC
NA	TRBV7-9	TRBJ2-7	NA	CASSLSRSIHEQYF	TGTGCCAGCAGCTTAAGTAGATCAATCCACGAGCAGTACTTC
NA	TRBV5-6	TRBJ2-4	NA	CASSLYSDKNIQYF	TGTGCCAGCAGCCTCTACAGTGACAAAAACATTCAGTACTTC
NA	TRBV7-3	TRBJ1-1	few	CANRIGNTEAFF	TGTGCCAACCGGATCGGGAACACTGAAGCTTTCTTT
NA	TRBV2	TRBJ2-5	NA	CASAIRAQYF	TGTGCCAGCGCCATCCGGGCCCAGTACTTC
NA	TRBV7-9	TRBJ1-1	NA	CASRSTGYAFF	TGTGCCAGCAGGTCCACAGGGTACGCTTTCTTT